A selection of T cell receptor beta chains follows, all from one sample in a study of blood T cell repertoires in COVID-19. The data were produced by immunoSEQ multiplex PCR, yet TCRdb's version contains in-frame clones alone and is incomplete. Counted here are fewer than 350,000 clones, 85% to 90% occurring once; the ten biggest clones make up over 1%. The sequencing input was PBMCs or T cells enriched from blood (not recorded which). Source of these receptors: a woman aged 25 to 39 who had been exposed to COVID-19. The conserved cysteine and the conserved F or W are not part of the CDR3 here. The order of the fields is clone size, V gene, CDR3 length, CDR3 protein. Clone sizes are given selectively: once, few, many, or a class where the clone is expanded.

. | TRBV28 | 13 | ASSLFGRGITPQH
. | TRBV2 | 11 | ASSLRVKSGYT
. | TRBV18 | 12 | ASSPSSGTGELF
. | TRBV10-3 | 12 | AISDLGQRTEAF
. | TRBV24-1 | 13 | ATSDKGQDNQPQH
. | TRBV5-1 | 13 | ASSSDSRPGAEAF
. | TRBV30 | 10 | ASRQDSYEQY
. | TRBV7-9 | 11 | ASSLERGSGYT
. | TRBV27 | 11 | ASSLSDSNEGF
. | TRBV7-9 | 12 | ASSWTAYNSPLH
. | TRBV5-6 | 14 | ASTRPRQGVRDTQY
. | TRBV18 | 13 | ASSPDRDGAAGLF
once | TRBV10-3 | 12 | AIRGTDPNYGYT
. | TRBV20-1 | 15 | SASGGLAGASYNEQF
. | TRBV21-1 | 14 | ASSKGAGGCYYEQY
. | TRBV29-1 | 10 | SVLRVPYEQY
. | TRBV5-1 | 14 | ASSLARAGRTDTQY
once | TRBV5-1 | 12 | ASRVGRGGETQY
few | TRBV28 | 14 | ASSHRQGLVDSPLH
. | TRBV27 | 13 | ASSSQVMVHTEAF
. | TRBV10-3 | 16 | ASTGTSGSGASYNEQF
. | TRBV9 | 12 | ASSYRGYMTEAF
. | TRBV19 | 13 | ASSIVYGGDQPQH
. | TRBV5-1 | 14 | ASSLSSFAGANVLT
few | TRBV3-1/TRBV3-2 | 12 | ASNNRGQGEKLF
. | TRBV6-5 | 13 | ASSYSKWTRDTIY
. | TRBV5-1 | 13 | ASSSGNAALFPLH
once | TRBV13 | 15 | ASSLGRGLAGVYEQY
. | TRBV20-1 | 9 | SAATGGEAF